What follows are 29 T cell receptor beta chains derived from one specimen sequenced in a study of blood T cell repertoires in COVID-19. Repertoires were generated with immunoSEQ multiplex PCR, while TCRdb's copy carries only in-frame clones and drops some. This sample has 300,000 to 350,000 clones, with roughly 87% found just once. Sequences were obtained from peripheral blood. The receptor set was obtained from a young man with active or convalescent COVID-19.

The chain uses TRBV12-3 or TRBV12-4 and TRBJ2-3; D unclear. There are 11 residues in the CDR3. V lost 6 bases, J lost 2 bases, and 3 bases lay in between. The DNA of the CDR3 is TGTGCCAGCAGCTACACAGATACGCAGTATTTT. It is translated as CASSYTDTQYF.

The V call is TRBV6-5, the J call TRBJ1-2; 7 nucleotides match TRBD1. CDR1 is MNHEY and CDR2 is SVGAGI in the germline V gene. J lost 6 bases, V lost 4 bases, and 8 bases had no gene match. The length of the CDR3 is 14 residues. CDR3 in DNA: TGTGCCAGCAGTTCGACAGGGAAGAGGGATGGCTACACCTTC. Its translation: CASSSTGKRDGYTF.

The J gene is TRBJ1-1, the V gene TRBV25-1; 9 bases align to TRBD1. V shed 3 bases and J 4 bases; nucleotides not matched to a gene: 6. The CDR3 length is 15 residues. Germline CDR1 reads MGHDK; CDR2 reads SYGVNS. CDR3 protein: CASSDPRTGATEAFF. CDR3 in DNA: TGTGCCAGCAGTGATCCTCGGACAGGGGCCACTGAAGCTTTCTTT.

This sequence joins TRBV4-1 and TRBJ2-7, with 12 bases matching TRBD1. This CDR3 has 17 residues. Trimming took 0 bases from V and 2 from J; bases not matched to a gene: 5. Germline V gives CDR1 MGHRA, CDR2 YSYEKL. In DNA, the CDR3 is TGCGCCAGCAGCCAAGAAAACCGGGACAGGGGGCCCTACGAGCAGTACTTC. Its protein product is CASSQENRDRGPYEQYF.

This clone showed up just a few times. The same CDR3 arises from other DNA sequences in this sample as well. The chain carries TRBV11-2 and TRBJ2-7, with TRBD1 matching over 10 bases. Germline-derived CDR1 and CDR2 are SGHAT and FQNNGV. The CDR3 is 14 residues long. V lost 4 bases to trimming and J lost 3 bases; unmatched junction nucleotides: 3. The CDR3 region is CASSSRDRGYEQYF. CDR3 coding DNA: TGTGCCAGCAGCTCACGGGACAGGGGCTACGAGCAGTACTTC.

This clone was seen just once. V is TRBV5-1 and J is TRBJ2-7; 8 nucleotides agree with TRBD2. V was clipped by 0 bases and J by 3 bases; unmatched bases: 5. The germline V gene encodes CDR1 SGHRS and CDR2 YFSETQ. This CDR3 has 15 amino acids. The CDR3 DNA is TGCGCCAGCAGCTTGGAAGCCGGGAGGGGCTACGAGCAGTACTTC. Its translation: CASSLEAGRGYEQYF.

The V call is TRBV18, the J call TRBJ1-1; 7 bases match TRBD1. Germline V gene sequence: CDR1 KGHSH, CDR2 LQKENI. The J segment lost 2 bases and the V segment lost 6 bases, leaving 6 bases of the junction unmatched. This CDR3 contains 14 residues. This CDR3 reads CASSQDRSNTEAFF. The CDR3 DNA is TGTGCCAGCTCCCAGGACAGGTCTAACACTGAAGCTTTCTTT. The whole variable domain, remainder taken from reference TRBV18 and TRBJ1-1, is NAGVMQNPRHLVRRRGQEARLRCSPMKGHSHVYWYRQLPEEGLKFMVYLQKENIIDESGMPKERFSAEFPKEGPSILRIQQVVRGDSAAYFCASSQDRSNTEAFFGQGTRLTVV.

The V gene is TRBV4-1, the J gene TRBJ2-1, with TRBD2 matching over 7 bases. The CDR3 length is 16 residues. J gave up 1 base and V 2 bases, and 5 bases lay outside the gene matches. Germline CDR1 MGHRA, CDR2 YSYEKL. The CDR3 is CASSQFNGRSYNEQFF. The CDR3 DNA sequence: TGCGCCAGCAGCCAATTTAACGGGAGGTCCTACAATGAGCAGTTCTTC.

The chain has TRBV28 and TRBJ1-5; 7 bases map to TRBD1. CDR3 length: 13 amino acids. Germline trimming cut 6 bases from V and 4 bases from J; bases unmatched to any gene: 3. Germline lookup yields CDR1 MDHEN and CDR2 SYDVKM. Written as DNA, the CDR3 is TGTGCCAGCAGGACAGGGCTGAATCAGCCCCAGCATTTT. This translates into CASRTGLNQPQHF.

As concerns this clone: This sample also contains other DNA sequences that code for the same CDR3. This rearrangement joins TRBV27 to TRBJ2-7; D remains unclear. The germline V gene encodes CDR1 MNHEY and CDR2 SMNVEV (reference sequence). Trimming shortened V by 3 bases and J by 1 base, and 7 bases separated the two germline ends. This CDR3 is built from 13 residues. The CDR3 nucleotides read TGTGCCAGCAGTTTTGGGCCTTCCTACGAGCAGTACTTC. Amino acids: CASSFGPSYEQYF.

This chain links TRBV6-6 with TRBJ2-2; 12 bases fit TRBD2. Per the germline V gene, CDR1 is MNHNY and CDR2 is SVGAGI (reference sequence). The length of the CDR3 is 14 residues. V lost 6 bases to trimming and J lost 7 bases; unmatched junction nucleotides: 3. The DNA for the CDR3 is TGTGCCAGCAGCTGGACTAGCGGGGACGGGGAGCTGTTTTTT. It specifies CASSWTSGDGELFF.

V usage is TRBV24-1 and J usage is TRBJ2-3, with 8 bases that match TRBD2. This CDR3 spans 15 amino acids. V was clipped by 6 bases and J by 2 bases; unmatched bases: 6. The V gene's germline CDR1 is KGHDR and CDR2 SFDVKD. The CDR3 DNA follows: TGTGCCACCAGTATCGGGAGGGGACCCACAGATACGCAGTATTTT. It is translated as CATSIGRGPTDTQYF.

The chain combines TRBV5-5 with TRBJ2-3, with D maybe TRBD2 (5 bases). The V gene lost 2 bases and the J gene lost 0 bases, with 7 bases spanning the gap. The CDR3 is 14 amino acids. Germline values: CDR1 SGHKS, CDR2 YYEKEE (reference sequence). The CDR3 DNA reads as TGTGCCAGCAGCTTACGAGGGAGCACAGATACGCAGTATTTT. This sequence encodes CASSLRGSTDTQYF.

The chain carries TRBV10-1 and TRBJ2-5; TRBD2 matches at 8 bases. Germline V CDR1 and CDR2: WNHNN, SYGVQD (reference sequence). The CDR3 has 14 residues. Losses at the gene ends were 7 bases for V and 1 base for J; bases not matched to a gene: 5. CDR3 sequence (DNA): TGCGCCAGCAACCCCGGACTAGCCCAAGAGACCCAGTACTTC. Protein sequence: CASNPGLAQETQYF.

CDR3 residues: CASNPSPGRTGNTIYF. The CDR3 DNA follows: TGTGCCAGCAACCCTAGCCCGGGAAGAACTGGAAACACCATATATTTT. The rearrangement links TRBV7-9 to TRBJ1-3; D gene unclear. V was pared by 7 bases and J by 2 bases, with 18 bases between. The germline CDR1 and CDR2 sequences are SEHNR and FQNEAQ (reference sequence). There are 16 residues in the CDR3.

The CDR3 DNA reads as TGTGCCAGTAGTATACCCCGCTCCGACAGACTTCGGAACTATGGCTACACCTTC. This gives the protein CASSIPRSDRLRNYGYTF. This sequence joins TRBV19 and TRBJ1-2; a possible D gene is TRBD1 (5 bases). V shed 2 bases and J shed 2 bases, with 21 bases lying between them. In germline, CDR1 is LNHDA, CDR2 SQIVND (reference sequence). The CDR3 runs 18 residues.

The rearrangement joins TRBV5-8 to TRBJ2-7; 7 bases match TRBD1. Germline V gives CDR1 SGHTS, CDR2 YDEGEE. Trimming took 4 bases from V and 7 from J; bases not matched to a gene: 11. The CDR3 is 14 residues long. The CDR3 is CASSAPGSGGEQYF. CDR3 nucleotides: TGTGCCAGCAGCGCCCCGGGTTCAGGGGGAGAGCAGTACTTC.

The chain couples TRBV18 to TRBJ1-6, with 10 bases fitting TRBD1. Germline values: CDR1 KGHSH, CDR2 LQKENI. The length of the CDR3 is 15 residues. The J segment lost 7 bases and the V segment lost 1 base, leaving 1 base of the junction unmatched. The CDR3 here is CASSPLGQGNSPLHF. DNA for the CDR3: TGTGCCAGCTCACCACTGGGACAGGGGAATTCACCCCTCCACTTT.

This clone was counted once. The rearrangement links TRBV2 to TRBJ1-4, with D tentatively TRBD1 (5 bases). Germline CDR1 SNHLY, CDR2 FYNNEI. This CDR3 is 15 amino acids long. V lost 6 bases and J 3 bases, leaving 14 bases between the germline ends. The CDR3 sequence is CASRYPGGANEKLFF. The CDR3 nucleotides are TGTGCCAGCAGATACCCGGGGGGAGCTAATGAAAAACTGTTTTTT.

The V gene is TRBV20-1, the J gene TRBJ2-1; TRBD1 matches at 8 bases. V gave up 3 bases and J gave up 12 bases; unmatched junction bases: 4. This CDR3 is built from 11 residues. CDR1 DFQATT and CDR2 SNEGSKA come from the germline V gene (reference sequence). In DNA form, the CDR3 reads TGCAGTGCTAGGACAGGGGTGGTGCAGTTCTTC. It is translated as CSARTGVVQFF.

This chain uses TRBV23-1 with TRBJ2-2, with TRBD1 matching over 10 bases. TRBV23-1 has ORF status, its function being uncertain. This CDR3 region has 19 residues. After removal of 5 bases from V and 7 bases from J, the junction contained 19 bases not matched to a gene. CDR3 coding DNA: TGCGCCAGCAGTTCTCCGGATAACCAACGACAGGGGGCGATCGGGGAGCTGTTTTTT. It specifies CASSSPDNQRQGAIGELFF.

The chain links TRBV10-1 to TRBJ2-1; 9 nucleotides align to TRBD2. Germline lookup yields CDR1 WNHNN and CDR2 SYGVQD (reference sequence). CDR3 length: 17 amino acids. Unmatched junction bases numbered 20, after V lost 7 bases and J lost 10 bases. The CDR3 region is CASTSGTASGRLGEQFF. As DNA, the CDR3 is TGCGCCAGCACCTCCGGGACAGCAAGCGGGAGGCTTGGGGAGCAGTTCTTC.

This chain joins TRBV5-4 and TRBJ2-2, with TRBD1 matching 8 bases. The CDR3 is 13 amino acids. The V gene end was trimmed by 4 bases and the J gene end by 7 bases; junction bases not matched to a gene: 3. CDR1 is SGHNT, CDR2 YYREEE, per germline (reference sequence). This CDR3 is CASSLDRVGELFF. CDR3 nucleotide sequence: TGTGCCAGCAGCCTGGACAGGGTCGGGGAGCTGTTTTTT.

The CDR3 region is CASTHTGLGNTEAFF. DNA for the CDR3: TGTGCCAGTACCCATACAGGGCTGGGGAACACTGAAGCTTTCTTT. The chain has TRBV19 and TRBJ1-1; TRBD1 is a possible D gene (6 bases). In germline, CDR1 is LNHDA, CDR2 SQIVND (reference sequence). The V end lost 7 bases, the J end lost 1 base, and 16 bases lay between the germline ends. The CDR3 loop spans 15 amino acids.

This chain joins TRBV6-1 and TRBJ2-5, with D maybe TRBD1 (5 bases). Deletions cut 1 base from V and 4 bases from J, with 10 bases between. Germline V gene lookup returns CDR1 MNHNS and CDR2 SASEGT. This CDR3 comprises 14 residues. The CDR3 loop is CASSEGQLGETQYF. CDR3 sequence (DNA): TGTGCCAGCAGTGAAGGACAGCTCGGAGAGACCCAGTACTTC.

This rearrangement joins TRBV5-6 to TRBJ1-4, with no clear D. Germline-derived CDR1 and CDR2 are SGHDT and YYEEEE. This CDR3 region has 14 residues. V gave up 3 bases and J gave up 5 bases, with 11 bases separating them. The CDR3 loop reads CASSWAGANEKLFF. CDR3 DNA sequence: TGTGCCAGCAGCTGGGCGGGAGCGAATGAAAAACTGTTTTTT.

CDR3 protein: CASSVSKLANPYNEQFF. CDR3 bases: TGTGCCAGCAGCGTCAGTAAACTAGCAAACCCCTACAATGAGCAGTTCTTC. The chain links TRBV9 to TRBJ2-1, with a weak D call TRBD2 (6 bases). The CDR3 has 17 residues. Germline CDR1 and CDR2: SGDLS and YYNGEE. The V gene lost 2 bases and the J gene lost 2 bases, with 17 bases spanning the gap.

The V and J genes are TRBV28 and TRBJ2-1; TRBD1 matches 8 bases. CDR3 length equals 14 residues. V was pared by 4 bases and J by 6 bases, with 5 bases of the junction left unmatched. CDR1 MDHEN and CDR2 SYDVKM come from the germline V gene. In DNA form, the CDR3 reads TGTGCCAGCAGTTCGGCAACAGGGGGCAATGAGCAGTTCTTC. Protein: CASSSATGGNEQFF.

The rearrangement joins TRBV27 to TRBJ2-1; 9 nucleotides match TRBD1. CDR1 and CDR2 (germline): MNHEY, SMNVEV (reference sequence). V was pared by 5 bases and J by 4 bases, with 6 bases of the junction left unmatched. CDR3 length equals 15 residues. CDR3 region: CASSARDREYNEQFF. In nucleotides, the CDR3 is TGTGCCAGCAGTGCCCGGGACAGGGAATACAATGAGCAGTTCTTC.